The 10 T cell receptor beta chains below come from one sample, sequenced in a study of T-cell reconstitution after alpha-beta-depleted transplantation in children (TCRdb year 2016). What the treatment or condition label conveys for this sample: allogeneic hematopoietic cell transplantation with graft depleted of TCRalphabeta T cells and CD19 B cells. The library was generated by PCR. TCRdb names Illumina HiSeq 2500 as the instrument used. Molecular barcoding was employed in the preparation of TCR libraries, with unique molecular identifiers being used to normalize TCRbeta repertoire quantification. TCRdb trimmed public reads at Q25 via fastp, called clones via MiXCR and kept in-frame beta chains. Each record represents a unique CDR3 protein, reported with the most common genes and DNA among its rows. A total of hundreds of thousands of distinct CDR3 sequences appear in this sample, 16% of them only once. 35% to 50% of the sample belongs to the ten largest clones.

Sequenced material: PBMCs, mostly from graft donor cells, taken 360 days after TCRalphabeta/CD19-depleted stem cell transplant. All receptors derive from a male patient aged 2 to 10 who had a stem cell transplant for acute lymphoblastic leukemia, so the T cells may come from the graft donor.

This clonotype was observed a handful of times. The chain is built from TRBV29-1 and TRBJ2-7; D call uncertain. V lost 6 bases and J 2 bases, leaving 14 bases between the germline ends. Germline V gene sequence: CDR1 SQVTM, CDR2 ANQGSEA. This CDR3 spans 13 amino acids. CDR3 sequence (DNA): TGCAGCGTCCAAGGGTTGGATACCTACGAGCAGTACTTC. Translation gives CSVQGLDTYEQYF.

DNA for the CDR3: TGTGCCAGCAGCCAAGGAGTGGGGGTCTACGAGCAGTACTTC. It codes for CASSQGVGVYEQYF. V and J are TRBV14 and TRBJ2-7; possibly TRBD1 or TRBD2 for D (5 bases each). In germline, CDR1 is SGHDN, CDR2 FVKESK. There are 14 residues in the CDR3. Trimming removed 1 base at V and 3 bases at J, with 10 bases between. The entire variable domain, with the rest obtained from reference TRBV14 and TRBJ2-7, is as follows: EAGVTQFPSHSVIEKGQTVTLRCDPISGHDNLYWYRRVMGKEIKFLLHFVKESKQDESGMPNNRFLAERTGGTYSTLKVQPAELEDSGVYFCASSQGVGVYEQYFGPGTRLTVT.

This clonotype has only a few counts. The chain is built from TRBV12-3 or TRBV12-4 and TRBJ2-7; D gene ambiguous. The CDR3 spans 15 residues. Deletions cut 3 bases from V and 3 bases from J, with 15 bases between. CDR3: CASSFSQQKVYEQYF. CDR3 DNA sequence: TGTGCCAGCAGTTTTTCACAGCAGAAAGTCTACGAGCAGTACTTC.

Written as DNA, the CDR3 is TGTGCCAGCAGCTTGGAGAATTGCGTGAACACTGAAGCTTTCTTT. This sequence encodes CASSLENCVNTEAFF. This sequence joins TRBV5-5 and TRBJ1-1; D is uncertain. The CDR3 runs 15 residues. V was clipped by 0 bases and J by 0 bases, with 9 bases between them. Germline lookup yields CDR1 SGHKS and CDR2 YYEKEE (reference sequence).

This chain links TRBV4-3 with TRBJ2-1, with TRBD2 matching 7 bases. The CDR3 loop spans 16 amino acids. The germline gives CDR1 LGHNA, CDR2 YSLEER. The ends lost 0 bases at V and 6 bases at J; junction bases unmatched: 8. CDR3 loop: CASSQEGGSGGNEQFF. The CDR3 DNA sequence: TGCGCCAGCAGCCAAGAAGGCGGGAGTGGGGGCAATGAGCAGTTCTTC.

The chain joins TRBV12-3 or TRBV12-4 to TRBJ2-2; possible D gene TRBD2, 6 bases. There are 20 residues in the CDR3. The V and J ends lost 6 bases and 1 base respectively, with 27 bases between them. As DNA, the CDR3 is TGTGCCAGCAGCTATATTTTTAGGTATACGGGAGATGGGAACACCGGGGAGCTGTTTTTT. It is translated as CASSYIFRYTGDGNTGELFF.

The genes are TRBV12-3 or TRBV12-4 and TRBJ2-3, with no clear D. CDR3 length equals 14 residues. Trimming shortened V by 11 bases and J by 0 bases, and 15 bases separated the two germline ends. CDR3 region: CAGTMAASTDTQYF. CDR3 DNA: TGTGCCGGCACCATGGCGGCTAGCACAGATACGCAGTATTTT.

V and J are TRBV7-9 and TRBJ2-1; 7 nucleotides line up with TRBD2. Germline loops: CDR1 SEHNR, CDR2 FQNEAQ (reference sequence). The V segment lost 1 base and the J segment 3 bases; nucleotides outside the gene matches: 9. This CDR3 has 17 amino acids. The CDR3 loop reads CASSLGALAVLYNEQFF. The CDR3 DNA sequence: TGTGCCAGCAGCTTAGGGGCTCTAGCGGTTCTCTACAATGAGCAGTTCTTC.

The DNA for the CDR3 is TGTGCCAGCAGTTCAATCCCCGGGAGAAGTATGACCTCCTACAATGAGCAGTTCTTC. Its translation: CASSSIPGRSMTSYNEQFF. The chain combines TRBV28 with TRBJ2-1, with D possibly matching TRBD2 (6 bases). Germline V lookup: CDR1 MDHEN, CDR2 SYDVKM. This CDR3 contains 19 residues. The ends were cut back, 4 bases at V and 0 bases at J, with 22 bases in the middle.

The sample holds a few counts of this clonotype. The chain combines TRBV6-2 or TRBV6-3 with TRBJ2-2, with unresolved D. Trimming removed 0 bases at V and 5 bases at J, with 4 bases between. CDR1 and CDR2 from the germline V gene are MNHEY and SVGEGT. The CDR3 runs 13 residues. The CDR3 bases are TGTGCCAGCAGTTACTCAGGGACCGGGGAGCTGTTTTTT. Amino acids: CASSYSGTGELFF.